This T cell receptor (beta chain) was observed in a study of blood T cell repertoires in COVID-19. Turning to the study itself: Samples came from the United States, Italy and Spain, spanning acute and convalescent COVID-19. Nucleic acid was either cDNA or gDNA, and it came from T cells, B-cell-depleted T cells, or PBMCs.

V shed 0 bases and J shed 2 bases, with 7 bases lying between them. Germline V gene sequence: CDR1 SGHTA, CDR2 FQGNSA. The CDR3 is 14 amino acids. In the study's own analysis: Amplification of reference gene primers provided the estimated nucleated cell counts. Profiled with immunoSEQ multiplex PCR; TCRdb holds only in-frame clones, not every one. V and J calls and clone size are given by that table; D and trimming were obtained from the DNA. The data show 92,000 or so clones, with 55% to 75% seen just once and approximately 14% held by the top ten. The clonotype was recovered from a woman older than 75 with acute or convalescent COVID-19. Sequencing used peripheral blood. The chain uses TRBV7-2 and TRBJ2-5, with a tentative D call TRBD1 (6 bases). CDR3 loop: CASSLAGAQETQYF. As DNA, the CDR3 is TGTGCCAGCAGCTTAGCGGGGGCTCAAGAGACCCAGTACTTC. Filled out from reference TRBV7-2 and TRBJ2-5, the complete variable domain reads GAGVSQSPSNKVTEKGKDVELRCDPISGHTALYWYRQSLGQGLEFLIYFQGNSAPDKSGLPSDRFSAERTGGSVSTLTIQRTQQEDSAVYLCASSLAGAQETQYFGPGTRLLVL.